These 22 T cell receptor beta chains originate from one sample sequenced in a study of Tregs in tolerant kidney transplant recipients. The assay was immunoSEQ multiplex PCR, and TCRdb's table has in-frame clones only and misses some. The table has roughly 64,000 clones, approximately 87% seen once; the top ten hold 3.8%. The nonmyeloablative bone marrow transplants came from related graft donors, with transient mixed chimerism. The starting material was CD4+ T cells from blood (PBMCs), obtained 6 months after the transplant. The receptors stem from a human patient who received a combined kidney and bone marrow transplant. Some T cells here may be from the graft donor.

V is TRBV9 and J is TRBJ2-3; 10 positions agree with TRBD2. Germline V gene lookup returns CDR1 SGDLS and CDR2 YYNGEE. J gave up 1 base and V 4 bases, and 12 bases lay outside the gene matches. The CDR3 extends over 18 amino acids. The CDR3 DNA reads TGTGCCAGCAGCCCCCGTAGCGGGGGGACACCGCGCACAGATACGCAGTATTTT. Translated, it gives CASSPRSGGTPRTDTQYF.

The chain's CDR3 is CASIGGGDGEQFF. As DNA, the CDR3 is TGTGCCAGTATAGGCGGGGGGGACGGTGAGCAGTTCTTC. The J gene is TRBJ2-1, the V gene TRBV19; 9 nucleotides line up with TRBD2. The CDR3 contains 13 residues. Germline CDR1 and CDR2: LNHDA and SQIVND (reference sequence). V lost 7 bases and J lost 9; bases outside the gene matches: 7.

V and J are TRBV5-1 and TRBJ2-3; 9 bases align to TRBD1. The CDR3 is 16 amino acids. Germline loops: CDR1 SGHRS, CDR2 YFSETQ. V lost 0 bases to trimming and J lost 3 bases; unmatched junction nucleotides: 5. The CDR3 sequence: CASSLVWDRVTDTQYF. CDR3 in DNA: TGCGCCAGCAGCTTGGTTTGGGACAGGGTTACAGATACGCAGTATTTT.

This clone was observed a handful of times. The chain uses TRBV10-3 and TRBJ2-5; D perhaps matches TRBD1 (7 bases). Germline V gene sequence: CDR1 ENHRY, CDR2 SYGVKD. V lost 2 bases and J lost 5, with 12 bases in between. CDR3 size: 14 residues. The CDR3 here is CAISEVRGVETQYF. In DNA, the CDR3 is TGTGCCATCAGTGAGGTCAGGGGGGTCGAGACCCAGTACTTC.

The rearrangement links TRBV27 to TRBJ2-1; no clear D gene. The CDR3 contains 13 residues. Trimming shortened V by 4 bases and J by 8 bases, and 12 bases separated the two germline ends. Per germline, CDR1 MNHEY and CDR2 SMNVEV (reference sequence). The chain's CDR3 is CASSSPPRDEQFF. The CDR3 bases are TGTGCCAGCAGTTCTCCTCCTCGGGATGAGCAGTTCTTC.

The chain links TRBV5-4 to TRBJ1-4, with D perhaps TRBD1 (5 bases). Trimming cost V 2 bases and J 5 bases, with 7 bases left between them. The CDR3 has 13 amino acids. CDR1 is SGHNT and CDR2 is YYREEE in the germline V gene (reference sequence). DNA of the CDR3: TGTGCCAGCAGCTTTCAGGGAAATGAAAAACTGTTTTTT. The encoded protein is CASSFQGNEKLFF.

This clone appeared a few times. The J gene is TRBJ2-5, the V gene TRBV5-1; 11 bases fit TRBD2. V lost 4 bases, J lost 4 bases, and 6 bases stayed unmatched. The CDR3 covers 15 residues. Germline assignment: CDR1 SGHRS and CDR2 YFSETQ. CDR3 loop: CASSMSTSGIETQYF. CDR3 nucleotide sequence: TGCGCCAGCAGCATGTCGACTAGCGGGATAGAGACCCAGTACTTC.

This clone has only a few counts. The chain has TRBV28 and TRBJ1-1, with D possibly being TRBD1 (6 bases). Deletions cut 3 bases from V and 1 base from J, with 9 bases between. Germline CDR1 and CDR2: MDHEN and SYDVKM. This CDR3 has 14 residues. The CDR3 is CASSFGTPNTEAFF. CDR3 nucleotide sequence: TGTGCCAGCAGTTTTGGGACACCGAACACTGAAGCTTTCTTT.

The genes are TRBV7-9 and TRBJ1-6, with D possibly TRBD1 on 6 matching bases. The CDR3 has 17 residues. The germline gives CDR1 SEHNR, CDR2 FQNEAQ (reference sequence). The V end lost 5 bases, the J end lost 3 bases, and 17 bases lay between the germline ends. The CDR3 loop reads CASSPRTEWNYNSPLHF. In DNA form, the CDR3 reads TGTGCCAGCAGCCCAAGGACAGAATGGAACTATAATTCACCCCTCCACTTT.

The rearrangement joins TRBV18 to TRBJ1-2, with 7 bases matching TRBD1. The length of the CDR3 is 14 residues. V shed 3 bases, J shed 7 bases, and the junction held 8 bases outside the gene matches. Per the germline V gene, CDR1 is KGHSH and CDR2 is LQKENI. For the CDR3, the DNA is TGTGCCAGCTCACCGACTGGGGGACAGCTTGGCTACACCTTC. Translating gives CASSPTGGQLGYTF.

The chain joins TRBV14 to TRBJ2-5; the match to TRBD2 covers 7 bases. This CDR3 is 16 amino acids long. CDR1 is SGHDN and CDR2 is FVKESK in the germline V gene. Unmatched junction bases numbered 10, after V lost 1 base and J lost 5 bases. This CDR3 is CASSQVRFSRGETQYF. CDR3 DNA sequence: TGTGCCAGCAGCCAAGTCCGATTTTCGCGGGGGGAGACCCAGTACTTC.

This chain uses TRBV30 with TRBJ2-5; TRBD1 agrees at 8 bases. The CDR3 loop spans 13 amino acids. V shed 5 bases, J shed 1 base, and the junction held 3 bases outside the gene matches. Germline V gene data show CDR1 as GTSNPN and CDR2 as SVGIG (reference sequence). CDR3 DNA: TGTGCCTGGGAAACAGGGGGCCAAGAGACCCAGTACTTC. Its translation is CAWETGGQETQYF.

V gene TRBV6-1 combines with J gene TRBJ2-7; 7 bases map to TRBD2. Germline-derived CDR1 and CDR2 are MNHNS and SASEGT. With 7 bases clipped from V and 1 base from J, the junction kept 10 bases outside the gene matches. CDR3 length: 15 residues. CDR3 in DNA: TGTGCCAGCAATCCCGGGGGGTTTCTATCCTACGAGCAGTACTTC. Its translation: CASNPGGFLSYEQYF.

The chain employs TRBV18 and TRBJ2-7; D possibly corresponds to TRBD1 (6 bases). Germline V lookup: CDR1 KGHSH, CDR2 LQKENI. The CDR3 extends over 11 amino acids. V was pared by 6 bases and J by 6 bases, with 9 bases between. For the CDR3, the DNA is TGTGCCAGCTCTACAGGGTCCGAGCAGTACTTC. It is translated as CASSTGSEQYF.

The CDR3 spells CARSAHTRREVGYEQYF. CDR3 DNA sequence: TGTGCCAGAAGCGCCCACACCCGACGGGAGGTGGGTTACGAGCAGTACTTC. The chain recombines TRBV5-3 with TRBJ2-7; 7 nucleotides match TRBD2. TRBV5-3 is labeled an ORF, and its function is uncertain. V lost 4 bases to trimming and J lost 4 bases; unmatched junction nucleotides: 17. This CDR3 region has 17 residues.

This CDR3 is CASSLGGVQETQYF. CDR3 bases: TGTGCCAGCAGTTTGGGGGGAGTACAAGAGACCCAGTACTTC. The chain employs TRBV28 and TRBJ2-5; a weak D match, TRBD2 (6 bases). The germline gives CDR1 MDHEN, CDR2 SYDVKM. The length of the CDR3 is 14 residues. The V gene lost 3 bases and the J gene lost 2 bases, with 10 bases spanning the gap.

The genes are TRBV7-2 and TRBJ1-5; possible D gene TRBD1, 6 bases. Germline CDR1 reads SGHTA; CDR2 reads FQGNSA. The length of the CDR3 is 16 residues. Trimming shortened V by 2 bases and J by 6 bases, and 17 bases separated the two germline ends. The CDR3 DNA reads TGTGCCAGCAGCTTAACGGTTTTGGGGGCTGGTCAGCCCCAGCATTTT. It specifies CASSLTVLGAGQPQHF.

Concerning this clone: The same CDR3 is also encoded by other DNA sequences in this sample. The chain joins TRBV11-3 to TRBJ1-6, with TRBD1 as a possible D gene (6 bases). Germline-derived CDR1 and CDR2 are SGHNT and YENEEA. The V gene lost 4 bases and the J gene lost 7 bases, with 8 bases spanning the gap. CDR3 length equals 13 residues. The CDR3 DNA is TGTGCCAGCAGCTCCGGGACAAATTCACCCCTCCACTTT. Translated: CASSSGTNSPLHF. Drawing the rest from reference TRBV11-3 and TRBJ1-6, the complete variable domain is EAGVVQSPRYKIIEKKQPVAFWCNPISGHNTLYWYLQNLGQGPELLIRYENEEAVDDSQLPKDRFSAERLKGVDSTLKIQPAELGDSAVYLCASSSGTNSPLHFGNGTRLTVT.

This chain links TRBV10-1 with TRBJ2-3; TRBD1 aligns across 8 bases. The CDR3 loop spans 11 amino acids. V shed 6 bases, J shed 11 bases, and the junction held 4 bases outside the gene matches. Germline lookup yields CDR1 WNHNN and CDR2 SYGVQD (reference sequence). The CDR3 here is CASREGQEQYF. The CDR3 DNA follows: TGCGCCAGCAGGGAGGGACAGGAGCAGTATTTT.

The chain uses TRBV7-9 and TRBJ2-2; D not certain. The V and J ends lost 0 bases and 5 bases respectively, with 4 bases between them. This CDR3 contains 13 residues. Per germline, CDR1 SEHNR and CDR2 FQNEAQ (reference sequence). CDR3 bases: TGTGCCAGCAGCTTAGCCAGGACCGGGGAGCTGTTTTTT. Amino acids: CASSLARTGELFF.

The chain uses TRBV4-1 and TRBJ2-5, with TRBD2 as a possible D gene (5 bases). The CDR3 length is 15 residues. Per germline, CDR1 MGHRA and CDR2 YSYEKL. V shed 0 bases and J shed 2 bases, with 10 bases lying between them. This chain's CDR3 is CASSQDEGTQETQYF. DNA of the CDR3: TGCGCCAGCAGCCAAGACGAGGGAACTCAAGAGACCCAGTACTTC.

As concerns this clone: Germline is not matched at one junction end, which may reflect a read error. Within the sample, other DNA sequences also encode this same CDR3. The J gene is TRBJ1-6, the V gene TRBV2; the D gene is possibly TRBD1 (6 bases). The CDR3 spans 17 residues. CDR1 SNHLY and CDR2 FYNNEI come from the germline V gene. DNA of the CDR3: TGTGCCAGCAGTGCATCCCCCAGGGGCATGTACGATTCCCCCCTCCACTTT. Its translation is CASSASPRGMYDSPLHF.